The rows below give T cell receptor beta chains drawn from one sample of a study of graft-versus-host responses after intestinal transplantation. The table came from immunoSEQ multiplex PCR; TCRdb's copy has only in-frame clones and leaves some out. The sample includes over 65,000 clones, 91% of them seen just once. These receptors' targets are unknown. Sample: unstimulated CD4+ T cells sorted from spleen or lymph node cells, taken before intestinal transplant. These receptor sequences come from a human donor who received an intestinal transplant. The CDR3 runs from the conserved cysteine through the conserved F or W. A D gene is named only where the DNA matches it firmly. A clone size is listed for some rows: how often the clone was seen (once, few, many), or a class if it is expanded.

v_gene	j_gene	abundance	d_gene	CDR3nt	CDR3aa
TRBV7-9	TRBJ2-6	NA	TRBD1	TGTGCCAGCAGCCCCCGACAGGGGATGGTCTCCGGGGCCAACGTCCTGACTTTC	CASSPRQGMVSGANVLTF
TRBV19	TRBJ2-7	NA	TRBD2	TGTGCCAGTAGTATAGCAAGGCTAGCGGGGGTTGAGCAGTACTTC	CASSIARLAGVEQYF
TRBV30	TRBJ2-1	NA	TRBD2	TGTGCCTGGATCCCGCGGGGGGCAAATTACAATGAGCAGTTCTTC	CAWIPRGANYNEQFF
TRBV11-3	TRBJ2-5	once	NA	TGTGCCAGCAGCTTAGTGTTTGGGGGAGGAGAGACCCAGTACTTC	CASSLVFGGGETQYF
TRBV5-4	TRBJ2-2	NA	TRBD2	TGTGCCAGCAGCTTGGTGCCCAGGGAGGGTACCGGGGAGCTGTTTTTT	CASSLVPREGTGELFF
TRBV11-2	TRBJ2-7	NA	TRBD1	TGTGCCAGCAGCTCAATCCGGGGACAGGTGGCCTCCTACGAGCAGTACTTC	CASSSIRGQVASYEQYF
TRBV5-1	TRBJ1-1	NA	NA	TGCGCCAGTTCCCCACCCCTAGGGAAGGGGACTGAAGCTTTCTTT	CASSPPLGKGTEAFF
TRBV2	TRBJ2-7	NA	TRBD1	TGTGCCAGCAGGGGGACAGGGGGGCAATACGAGCAGTACTTC	CASRGTGGQYEQYF
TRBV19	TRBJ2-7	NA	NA	TGTGCCAGTAGACCGGAGGGACAGACCGCCTACGAGCAGTACTTC	CASRPEGQTAYEQYF
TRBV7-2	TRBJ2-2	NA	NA	TGTGCCAGCAGCTCGAGGGTTTGGACCGGGGAGCTGTTTTTT	CASSSRVWTGELFF
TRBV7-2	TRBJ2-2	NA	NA	TGTGCCAGCAGCTCCTCCAGGGTCACCGGGGAGCTGTTTTTT	CASSSSRVTGELFF
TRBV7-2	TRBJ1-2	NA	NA	TGTGCCAGCAGCTTAAATCAATGGCCATCTCAAGGGGATGGCTACACCTTC	CASSLNQWPSQGDGYTF
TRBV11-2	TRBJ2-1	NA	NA	TGTGCCAGCAGCTACGCGCAGGTCTTCTCCTACAATGAGCAGTTCTTC	CASSYAQVFSYNEQFF
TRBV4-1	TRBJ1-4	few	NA	TGCGCCAGCAGCCATAGGACTCTCAACGGTGCAACTAATGAAAAACTGTTTTTT	CASSHRTLNGATNEKLFF
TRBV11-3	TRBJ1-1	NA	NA	TGTGCCAGCTTGGGGGCGAACACTGAAGCTTTCTTT	CASLGANTEAFF
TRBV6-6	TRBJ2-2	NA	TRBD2	TGTGCCAGCAGTTACAGTCCGGGACTAGCGAACGGGGAGCTGTTTTTT	CASSYSPGLANGELFF
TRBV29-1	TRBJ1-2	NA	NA	TGCAGCGTTGAATCGGGATATGGCTACACCTTC	CSVESGYGYTF
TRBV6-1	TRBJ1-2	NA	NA	TGTGCCAGTTTTAACAGAGCCTATGGCTACACCTTC	CASFNRAYGYTF
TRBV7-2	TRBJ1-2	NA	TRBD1	TGTGCCAGCAGGTTAAGGGGGCAGTATGGCTACACCTTC	CASRLRGQYGYTF
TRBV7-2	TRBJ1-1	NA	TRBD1	TGTGCCAGCAGGGCTACAGGGGGCGGAGGGAACACTGAAGCTTTCTTT	CASRATGGGGNTEAFF
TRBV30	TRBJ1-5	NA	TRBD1	TGTGCCTGGGGACAGGGGGCCATAGGTCAGCCCCAGCATTTT	CAWGQGAIGQPQHF
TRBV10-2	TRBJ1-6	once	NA	TGCGCCAGCAGTGATGCCCCTAATAATTCACCCCTCCACTTT	CASSDAPNNSPLHF
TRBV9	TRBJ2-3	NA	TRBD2	TGTGCCAGCAGCGCCCGTCTAGCGGGGGGGACAGATACGCAGTATTTT	CASSARLAGGTDTQYF
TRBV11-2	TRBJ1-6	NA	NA	TGTGCCAGCAGCTTAATAATGGTCTACTCTGGTTCACCCCTCCACTTT	CASSLIMVYSGSPLHF
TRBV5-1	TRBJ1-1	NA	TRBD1	TGCGCCAGCAGCTCAGACAGGGGAGGGAATTCGAACACTGAAGCTTTCTTT	CASSSDRGGNSNTEAFF
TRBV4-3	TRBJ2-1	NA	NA	TGCGCCAGCAGCCAGACCGGAGGGGGCGCCTACAATGAGCAGTTCTTC	CASSQTGGGAYNEQFF
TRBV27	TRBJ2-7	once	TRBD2	TGTGCCAGCAGTACCCCCCGGGGAGCGGGGGGCACCTACGAGCAGTACTTC	CASSTPRGAGGTYEQYF
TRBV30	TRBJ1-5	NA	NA	TGTGCCTGGAGTCCCCAGGGTAATCAGCCCCAGCATTTT	CAWSPQGNQPQHF
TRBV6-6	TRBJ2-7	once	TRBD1	TGTGCCAGCAGTTACTCGGGACAGGGGATTTACGAGCAGTACTTC	CASSYSGQGIYEQYF
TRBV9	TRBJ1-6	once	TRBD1	TGTGCCAGCAGCGCCACAGGGGAAAGGTCACCCCTCCACTTT	CASSATGERSPLHF
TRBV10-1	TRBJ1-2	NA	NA	TGCGCCAGGGAGCGCTATGGCTACACCTTC	CARERYGYTF
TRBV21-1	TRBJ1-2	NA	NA	TGTGCCAGCAGCAAACGGGACTCTTGTAACTATGGCTACACCTTC	CASSKRDSCNYGYTF